This T cell receptor (beta chain) stems from a study of regulatory T cells in long-lasting Graves disease. Study summary: Graves' cases, newly diagnosed, had used antithyroid drugs under 3 months. Study-wide findings and caveats: It was possible that the small sample size reduced accuracy.

For TCR beta, libraries came from iRepertoire HTBI primers and Arm-PCR of CDR3 regions. From the multiplex PCR reads, TCRdb called clonotypes with MiXCR, one entry per CDR3 protein. The table shows approximately 350,000 distinct CDR3 sequences, with about 12% occurring only once. As to this clonotype: Its antigen is not known.

Germline V gives CDR1 MNHNS, CDR2 SASEGT. The CDR3 covers 15 residues. V lost 5 bases, J lost 6 bases, and 12 bases stayed unmatched. Specified time point: newly diagnosed GD, antithyroid drugs for less than 3 months. TCR sequences were obtained from RNA taken from PBMCs. Recruitment took place at an endocrinology department in Xi'an, China. The sample was also reused in another study, on T cells in Graves' hyperthyroidism and ophthalmopathy.

This TCR was recovered from a woman aged 18-29 years with Graves disease. The V call is TRBV6-1, the J call TRBJ2-7, with 8 bases matching TRBD1. This specimen consisted of peripheral blood mononuclear cells (PBMCs), obtained at new diagnosis, from a patient treated with antithyroid drugs. The CDR3 DNA reads as TGTGCCAGCAGTAACATGGACAGGGAATCGGGCGAGCAGTACTTC. Translated: CASSNMDRESGEQYF.